The clone carrying this T cell receptor (beta chain) rates as medium-sized. V was clipped by 2 bases and J by 8 bases; unmatched bases: 9. Germline lookup yields CDR1 MNHEY and CDR2 SMNVEV (reference sequence). The CDR3 is made up of 16 amino acids. This entry belongs to a study of CD4 and CD8 cells across lung adenocarcinoma regions. MiXCR, applied by TCRdb to the PCR reads, yields one record per CDR3 protein. Of about 3,400 distinct CDR3 sequences in the sample, 58% were seen once. Sequenced material: CD4+ T cells from the center of a lung tumor. The rearrangement uses TRBV27 and TRBJ1-4, with 9 bases aligning to TRBD1. This TCR came from a female donor with lung adenocarcinoma. The CD4 and CD8 labels of this study may be unreliable. Written as DNA, the CDR3 is TGTGCCAGCAGTTTAATCCAACAGGGGGCAGGGGAAAAACTGTTTTTT. Translated, it gives CASSLIQQGAGEKLFF.